This T cell receptor (beta chain) came from a study of T cell clonotyping in hematopoietic cell transplantation. Germline CDR1 is SGHDT and CDR2 is YYEEEE. The CDR3 runs to 16 residues. V lost 6 bases, J lost 3 bases, and 21 bases lay in between. Time point given: recipient sample about 28 days before transplant, after cytoreduction. Method: immunoSEQ multiplex PCR; TCRdb's copy keeps in-frame clones and lacks some. Seen here are roughly 40,000 clones, 75% to 90% observed once, and the top ten hold approximately 2.9%. This sequence was found in a man between 60 and 70 years old with acute myeloid leukemia. Some clones in this sample may be carry-over from other donors' samples. Sequenced here: peripheral blood mononuclear cells, sampled before stem cell transplant. J is TRBJ1-1 and V is TRBV5-6; a possible D gene is TRBD1 (6 bases). The CDR3 loop reads CASTETGWGSDTEAFF. CDR3 sequence (DNA): TGTGCCAGCACTGAAACAGGGTGGGGGTCGGACACTGAAGCTTTCTTT. Full variable domain (rest looked up from reference TRBV5-6 and TRBJ1-1): DAGVTQSPTHLIKTRGQQVTLRCSPKSGHDTVSWYQQALGQGPQFIFQYYEEEERQRGNFPDRFSGHQFPNYSSELNVNALLLGDSALYLCASTETGWGSDTEAFFGQGTRLTVV.